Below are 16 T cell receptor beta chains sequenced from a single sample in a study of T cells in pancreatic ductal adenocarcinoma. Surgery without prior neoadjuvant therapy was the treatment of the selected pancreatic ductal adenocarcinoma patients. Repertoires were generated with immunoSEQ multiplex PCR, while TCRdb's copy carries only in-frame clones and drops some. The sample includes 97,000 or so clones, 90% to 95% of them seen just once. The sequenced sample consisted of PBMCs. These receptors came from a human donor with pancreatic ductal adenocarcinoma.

CDR3 loop: CASSQSKGDRVYEQYF. The CDR3 DNA sequence: TGCGCCAGCAGTCAATCGAAGGGCGACAGGGTCTACGAGCAGTACTTC. The chain joins TRBV23-1 to TRBJ2-7, with 7 nucleotides matching TRBD1. TRBV23-1 qualifies as an ORF whose function is uncertain. This CDR3 comprises 16 residues. Germline trimming cut 0 bases from V and 3 bases from J; bases unmatched to any gene: 8.

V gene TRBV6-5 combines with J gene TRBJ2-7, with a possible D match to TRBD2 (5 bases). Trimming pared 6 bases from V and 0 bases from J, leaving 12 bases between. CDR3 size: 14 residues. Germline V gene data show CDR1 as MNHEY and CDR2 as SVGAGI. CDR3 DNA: TGTGCCAGCAGAGCCAACCGGGACTCCTACGAGCAGTACTTC. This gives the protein CASRANRDSYEQYF.

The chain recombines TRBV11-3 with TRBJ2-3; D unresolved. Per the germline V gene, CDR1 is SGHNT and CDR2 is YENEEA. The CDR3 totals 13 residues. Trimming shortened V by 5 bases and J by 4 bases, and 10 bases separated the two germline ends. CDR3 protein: CASSLRVADTQYF. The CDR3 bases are TGTGCCAGCAGCCTTAGAGTTGCAGATACGCAGTATTTT.

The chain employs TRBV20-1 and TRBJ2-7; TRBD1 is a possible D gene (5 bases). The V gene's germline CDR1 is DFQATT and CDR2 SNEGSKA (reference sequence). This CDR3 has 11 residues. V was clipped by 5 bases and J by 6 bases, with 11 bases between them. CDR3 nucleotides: TGCAGTGCTGCAAGGGGTGGCGAGCAGTACTTC. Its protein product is CSAARGGEQYF.

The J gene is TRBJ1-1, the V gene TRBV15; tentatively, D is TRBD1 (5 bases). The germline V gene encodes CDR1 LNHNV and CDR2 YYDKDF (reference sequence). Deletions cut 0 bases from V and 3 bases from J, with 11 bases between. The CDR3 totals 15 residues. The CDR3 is CATSREGTGDTEAFF. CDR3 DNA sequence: TGTGCCACCAGCAGAGAAGGAACAGGAGACACTGAAGCTTTCTTT.

The DNA of the CDR3 is TGTGCCTGGAGATCAACAGGGGGTAGGGACACCGGGGAGCTGTTTTTT. It translates to CAWRSTGGRDTGELFF. V gene TRBV30 combines with J gene TRBJ2-2; TRBD1 agrees at 8 bases. Germline CDR1 reads GTSNPN; CDR2 reads SVGIG (reference sequence). CDR3 length: 16 amino acids. V was clipped by 3 bases and J by 3 bases; unmatched bases: 9.

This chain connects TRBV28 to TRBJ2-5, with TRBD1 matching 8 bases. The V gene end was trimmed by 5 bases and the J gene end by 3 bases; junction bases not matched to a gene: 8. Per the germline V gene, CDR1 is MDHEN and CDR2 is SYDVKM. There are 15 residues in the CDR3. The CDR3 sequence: CASSTFGTGEETQYF. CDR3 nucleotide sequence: TGTGCCAGCAGTACTTTCGGGACAGGCGAAGAGACCCAGTACTTC.

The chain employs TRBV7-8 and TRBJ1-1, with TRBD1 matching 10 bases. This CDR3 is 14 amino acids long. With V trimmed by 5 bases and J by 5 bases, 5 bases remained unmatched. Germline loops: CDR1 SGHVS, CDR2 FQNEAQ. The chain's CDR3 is CASSRDRGGTEAFF. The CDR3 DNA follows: TGTGCCAGCAGCCGGGACAGGGGAGGGACTGAAGCTTTCTTT.

CDR3 coding DNA: TGCAGCGTTACGGACAGTTCGCACACCATATATTTT. Amino acid sequence: CSVTDSSHTIYF. V gene TRBV29-1 combines with J gene TRBJ1-3, with D possibly TRBD1 on 6 matching bases. Germline CDR1 is SQVTM and CDR2 is ANQGSEA. The CDR3 spans 12 residues. V shed 5 bases and J shed 8 bases, with 13 bases lying between them.

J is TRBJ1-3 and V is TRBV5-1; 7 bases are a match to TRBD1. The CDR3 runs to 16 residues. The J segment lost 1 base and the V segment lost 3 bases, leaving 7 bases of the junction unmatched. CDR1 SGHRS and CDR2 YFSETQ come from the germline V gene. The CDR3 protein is CASSSVSQGSGNTIYF. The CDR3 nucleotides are TGCGCCAGCAGCTCCGTCTCACAGGGGTCTGGAAACACCATATATTTT.

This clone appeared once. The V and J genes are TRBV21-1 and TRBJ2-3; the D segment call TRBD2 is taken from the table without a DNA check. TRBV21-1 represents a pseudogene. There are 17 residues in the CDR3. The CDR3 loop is CASSKGRLARSTDTQYF. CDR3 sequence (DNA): TGTGCCAGCAGCAAAGGGAGACTAGCACGGAGCACAGATACGCAGTATTTT.

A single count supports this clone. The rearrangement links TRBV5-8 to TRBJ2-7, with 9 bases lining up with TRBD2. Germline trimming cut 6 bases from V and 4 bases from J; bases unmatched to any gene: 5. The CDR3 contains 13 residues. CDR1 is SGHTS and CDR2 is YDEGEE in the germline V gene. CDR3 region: CASTLAGTYEQYF. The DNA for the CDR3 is TGTGCCAGCACGCTAGCGGGAACATACGAGCAGTACTTC.

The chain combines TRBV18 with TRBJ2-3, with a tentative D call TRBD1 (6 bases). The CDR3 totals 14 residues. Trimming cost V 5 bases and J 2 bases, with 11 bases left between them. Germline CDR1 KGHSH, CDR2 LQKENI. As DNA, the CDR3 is TGTGCCAGCTCAAGACAGGAGAACACAGATACGCAGTATTTT. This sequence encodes CASSRQENTDTQYF.

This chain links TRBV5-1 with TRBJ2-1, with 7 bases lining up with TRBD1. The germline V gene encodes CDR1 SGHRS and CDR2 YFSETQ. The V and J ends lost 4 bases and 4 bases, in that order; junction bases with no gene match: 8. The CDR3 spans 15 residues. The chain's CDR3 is CASSKDRQEYNEQFF. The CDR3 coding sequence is TGCGCCAGCAGCAAGGACAGGCAAGAGTACAATGAGCAGTTCTTC.

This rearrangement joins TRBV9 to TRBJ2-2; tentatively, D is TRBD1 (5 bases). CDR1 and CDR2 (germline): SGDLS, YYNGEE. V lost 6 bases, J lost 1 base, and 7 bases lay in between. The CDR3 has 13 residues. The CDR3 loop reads CASTRGNTGELFF. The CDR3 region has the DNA TGTGCCAGCACTAGGGGGAACACCGGGGAGCTGTTTTTT.

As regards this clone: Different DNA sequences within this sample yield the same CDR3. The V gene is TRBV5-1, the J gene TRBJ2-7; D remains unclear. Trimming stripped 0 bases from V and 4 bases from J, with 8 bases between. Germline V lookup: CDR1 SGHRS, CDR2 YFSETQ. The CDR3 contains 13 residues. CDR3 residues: CASSLASGYEQYF. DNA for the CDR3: TGCGCCAGCAGCTTGGCTTCGGGTTACGAGCAGTACTTC. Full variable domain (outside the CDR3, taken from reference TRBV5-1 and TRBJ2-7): KAGVTQTPRYLIKTRGQQVTLSCSPISGHRSVSWYQQTPGQGLQFLFEYFSETQRNKGNFPGRFSGRQFSNSRSEMNVSTLELGDSALYLCASSLASGYEQYFGPGTRLTVT.